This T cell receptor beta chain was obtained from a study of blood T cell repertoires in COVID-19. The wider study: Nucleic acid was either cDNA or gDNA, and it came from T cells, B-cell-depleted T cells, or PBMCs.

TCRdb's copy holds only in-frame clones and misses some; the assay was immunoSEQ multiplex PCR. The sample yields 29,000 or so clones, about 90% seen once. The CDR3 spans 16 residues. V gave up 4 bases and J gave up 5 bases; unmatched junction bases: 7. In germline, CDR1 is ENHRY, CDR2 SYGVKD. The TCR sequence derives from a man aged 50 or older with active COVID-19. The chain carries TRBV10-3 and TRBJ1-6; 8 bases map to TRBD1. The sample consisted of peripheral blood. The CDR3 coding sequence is TGTGCCATCAGTGGGGCAGGGGGCCGGGATAATTCACCCCTCCACTTT. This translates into CAISGAGGRDNSPLHF.